One and the same sample provided the 10 T cell receptor beta chains below, sequenced in a study of T cell clonotyping in hematopoietic cell transplantation. Assay: immunoSEQ multiplex PCR; the TCRdb copy retains only in-frame clones and omits some. The sample includes more than 4,500 clones, roughly 93% seen only once; the top ten take 43%. The sequenced sample was peripheral blood mononuclear cells, obtained 100 days after allogeneic stem cell transplant. These receptors were collected from a female patient aged 50-59 years who had an allogeneic stem cell transplant from a related donor, so the T cells may come from the graft donor. Some clones in this sample may be carry-over from other donors' samples.

The gene calls are TRBV11-2 and TRBJ1-3, with D unresolved. The CDR3 is made up of 14 amino acids. Germline assignment: CDR1 SGHAT and CDR2 FQNNGV. V was pared by 5 bases and J by 2 bases, with 10 bases between. Written as DNA, the CDR3 is TGTGCCAGCAGCCTGCTTGGCCCTGGAAACACCATATATTTT. This translates into CASSLLGPGNTIYF.

This clone was seen just once. This rearrangement joins TRBV19 to TRBJ1-4, with D unclear. V shed 3 bases and J shed 5 bases, with 7 bases lying between them. Germline CDR1 and CDR2: LNHDA and SQIVND (reference sequence). The CDR3 spans 13 residues. Here the CDR3 reads CASSIGLNEKLFF. The CDR3 DNA sequence: TGTGCCAGTAGTATCGGCCTGAATGAAAAACTGTTTTTT.

Only one count was recorded for this clone. V gene TRBV27 combines with J gene TRBJ1-2, with D tentatively TRBD1 (5 bases). Germline assignment: CDR1 MNHEY and CDR2 SMNVEV (reference sequence). This CDR3 contains 15 residues. With 5 bases removed from V and 4 bases from J, the gap between germline ends came to 17 bases. The CDR3 region is CASSPGTPVGYGYTF. The CDR3, as DNA: TGTGCCAGCAGTCCTGGGACTCCTGTGGGCTATGGCTACACCTTC.

The V gene is TRBV7-2, the J gene TRBJ1-1; 7 positions agree with TRBD1. V was pared by 5 bases and J by 4 bases, with 13 bases of the junction left unmatched. The CDR3 extends over 16 amino acids. Germline assignment: CDR1 SGHTA and CDR2 FQGNSA. The CDR3, as DNA: TGTGCCAGCAGCCGACAGGGAGAGGGGCGGACCACTGAAGCTTTCTTT. It specifies CASSRQGEGRTTEAFF.

The chain recombines TRBV5-1 with TRBJ2-1, with 8 bases identical to TRBD1. In germline, CDR1 is SGHRS, CDR2 YFSETQ. This CDR3 contains 14 residues. V was clipped by 0 bases and J by 8 bases; unmatched bases: 4. CDR3 coding DNA: TGCGCCAGCAGCTTGGAGACAGGGGTGGATGAGCAGTTCTTC. Its translation is CASSLETGVDEQFF.

The chain carries TRBV6-1 and TRBJ2-7, with D perhaps matching TRBD1 or TRBD2 (5 bases each). Germline CDR1 and CDR2: MNHNS and SASEGT. V was shortened by 6 bases and J by 1 base, with 13 bases between the two germline ends. The CDR3 consists of 14 residues. The CDR3, as DNA: TGTGCCAGCAGGAGGGACGGTTCTTCCTACGAGCAGTACTTC. Translated, it gives CASRRDGSSYEQYF.

The rearrangement uses TRBV5-1 and TRBJ2-7, with 7 bases fitting TRBD1. Germline V CDR1 and CDR2: SGHRS, YFSETQ. The CDR3 totals 13 residues. V shed 5 bases, J shed 2 bases, and the junction held 4 bases outside the gene matches. The CDR3 coding sequence is TGCGCCAGCAGTCTGGACAGGACCTACGAGCAGTACTTC. This translates into CASSLDRTYEQYF.

V and J are TRBV30 and TRBJ1-5; no reliable D call. The CDR3 runs 14 residues. Germline V gene data show CDR1 as GTSNPN and CDR2 as SVGIG (reference sequence). V was cut by 3 bases and J by 2 bases, with 11 bases left in between. CDR3 residues: CAWREAWGNQPQHF. DNA for the CDR3: TGTGCCTGGAGAGAGGCTTGGGGCAATCAGCCCCAGCATTTT.

The chain recombines TRBV6-5 with TRBJ1-2; D not resolved. In germline, CDR1 is MNHEY, CDR2 SVGAGI. V dropped 7 bases and J dropped 0 bases, with 12 bases sitting between them. There are 14 residues in the CDR3. The CDR3 spells CASTSMLANYGYTF. In DNA form, the CDR3 reads TGTGCCAGCACCTCGATGTTAGCTAACTATGGCTACACCTTC.

The rearrangement uses TRBV2 and TRBJ1-5; D unresolved. CDR1 and CDR2 (germline): SNHLY, FYNNEI. V was pared by 2 bases and J by 0 bases, with 11 bases between. This CDR3 comprises 16 residues. CDR3 coding DNA: TGTGCCAGCAGTGAAAAAGGCAGACTTAGCAATCAGCCCCAGCATTTT. Its translation: CASSEKGRLSNQPQHF.